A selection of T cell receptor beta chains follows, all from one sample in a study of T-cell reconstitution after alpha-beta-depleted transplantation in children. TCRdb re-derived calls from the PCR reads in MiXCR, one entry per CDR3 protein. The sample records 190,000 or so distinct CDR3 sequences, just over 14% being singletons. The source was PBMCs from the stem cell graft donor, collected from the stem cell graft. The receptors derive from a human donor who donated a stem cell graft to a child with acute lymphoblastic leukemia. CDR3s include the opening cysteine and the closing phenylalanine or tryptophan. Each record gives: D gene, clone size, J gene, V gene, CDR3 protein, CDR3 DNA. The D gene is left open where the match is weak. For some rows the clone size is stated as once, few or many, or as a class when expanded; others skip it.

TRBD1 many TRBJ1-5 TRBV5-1 CASSPTGIKGNQPQHF TGCGCCAGCAGCCCGACAGGGATCAAGGGCAATCAGCCCCAGCATTTT
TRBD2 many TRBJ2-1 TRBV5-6 CASSLALAGAMGEQFF TGTGCCAGCAGCTTGGCTCTAGCGGGAGCTATGGGTGAGCAGTTCTTC
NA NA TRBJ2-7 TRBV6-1 CASSEYHGTTRTYEQYF TGTGCCAGCAGCGAATACCATGGGACGACCAGGACCTACGAGCAGTACTTC
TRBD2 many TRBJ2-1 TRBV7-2 CASSLNSGRLSYNEQFF TGTGCCAGCAGCTTAAACAGCGGGAGGCTATCCTACAATGAGCAGTTCTTC
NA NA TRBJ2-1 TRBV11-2 CASSLVVRGEQFF TGTGCCAGCAGCTTAGTCGTGAGGGGTGAGCAGTTCTTC
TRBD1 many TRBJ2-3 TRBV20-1 CSAGQGAVDTQYF TGCAGTGCTGGACAGGGGGCGGTCGATACGCAGTATTTT
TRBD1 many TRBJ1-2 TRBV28 CASRSQGGIYGYTF TGTGCCAGCAGAAGTCAAGGGGGCATTTATGGCTACACCTTC
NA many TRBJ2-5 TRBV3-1 CASSQAKGHGGETQYF TGTGCCAGCAGCCAAGCCAAAGGGCATGGAGGGGAGACCCAGTACTTC
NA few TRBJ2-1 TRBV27 CASSSTGSVVSYNEQFF TGTGCCAGCAGTTCAACAGGGTCTGTTGTATCCTACAATGAGCAGTTCTTC
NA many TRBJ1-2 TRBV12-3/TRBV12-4 CASSLGTRGYTF TGTGCCAGCAGTTTGGGGACTCGTGGCTACACCTTC
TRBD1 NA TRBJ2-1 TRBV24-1 CATGSGTGKINEQFF TGTGCCACCGGATCCGGGACAGGGAAAATCAATGAGCAGTTCTTC
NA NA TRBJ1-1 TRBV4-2 CASRAREGNTEAFF TGTGCCAGCAGGGCCAGGGAGGGGAACACTGAAGCTTTCTTT